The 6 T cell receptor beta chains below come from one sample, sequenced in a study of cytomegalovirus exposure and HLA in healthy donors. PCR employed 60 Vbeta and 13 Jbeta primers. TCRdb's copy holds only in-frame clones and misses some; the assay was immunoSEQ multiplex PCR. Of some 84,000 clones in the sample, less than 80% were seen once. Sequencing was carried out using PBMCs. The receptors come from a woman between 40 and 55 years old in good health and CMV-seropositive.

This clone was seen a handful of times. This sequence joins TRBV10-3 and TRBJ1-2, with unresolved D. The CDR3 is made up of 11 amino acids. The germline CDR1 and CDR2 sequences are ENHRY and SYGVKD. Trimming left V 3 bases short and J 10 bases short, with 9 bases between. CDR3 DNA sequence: TGTGCCATCAGTGAACAGAGCTTCTACACCTTC. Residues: CAISEQSFYTF.

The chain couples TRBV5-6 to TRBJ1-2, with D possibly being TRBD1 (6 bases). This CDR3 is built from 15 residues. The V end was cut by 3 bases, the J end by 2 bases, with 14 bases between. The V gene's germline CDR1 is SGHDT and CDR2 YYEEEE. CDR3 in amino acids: CASSSLGQGNYGYTF. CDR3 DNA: TGTGCCAGCAGCTCTTTGGGGCAGGGGAACTATGGCTACACCTTC.

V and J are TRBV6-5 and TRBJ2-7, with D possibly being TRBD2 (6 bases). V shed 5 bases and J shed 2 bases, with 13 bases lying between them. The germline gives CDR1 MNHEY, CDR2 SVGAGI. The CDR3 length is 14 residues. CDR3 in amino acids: CASSGGGGPYEQYF. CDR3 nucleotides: TGTGCCAGCAGTGGGGGAGGCGGTCCCTACGAGCAGTACTTC.

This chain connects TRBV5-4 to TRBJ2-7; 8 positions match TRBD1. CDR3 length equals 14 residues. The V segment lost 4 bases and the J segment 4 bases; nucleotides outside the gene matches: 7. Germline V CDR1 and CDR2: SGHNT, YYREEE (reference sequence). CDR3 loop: CASSAGTGSYEQYF. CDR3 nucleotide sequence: TGTGCCAGCAGCGCCGGGACAGGATCGTACGAGCAGTACTTC.

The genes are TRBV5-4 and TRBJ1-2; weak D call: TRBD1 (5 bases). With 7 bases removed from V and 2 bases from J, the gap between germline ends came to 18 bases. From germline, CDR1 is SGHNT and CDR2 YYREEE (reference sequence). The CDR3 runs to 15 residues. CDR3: CASHQTNSGNYGYTF. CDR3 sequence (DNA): TGTGCCAGCCACCAAACTAACTCAGGGAACTATGGCTACACCTTC. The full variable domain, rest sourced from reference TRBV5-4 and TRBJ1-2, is ETGVTQSPTHLIKTRGQQVTLRCSSQSGHNTVSWYQQALGQGPQFIFQYYREEENGRGNFPPRFSGLQFPNYSSELNVNALELDDSALYLCASHQTNSGNYGYTFGSGTRLTVV.

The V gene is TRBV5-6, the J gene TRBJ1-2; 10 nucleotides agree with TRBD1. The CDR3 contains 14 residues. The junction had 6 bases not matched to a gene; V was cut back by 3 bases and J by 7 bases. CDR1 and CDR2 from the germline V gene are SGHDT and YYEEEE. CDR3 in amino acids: CASSSGTGVTGYTF. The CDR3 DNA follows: TGTGCCAGCAGCTCCGGGACAGGGGTGACTGGCTACACCTTC.